This passage covers 22 T cell receptor beta chains from one sample sequenced in a study of blood T cells in healthy people across ages (dated by TCRdb to 2013 to 2016). Library preparation used 5' RACE. This sample was sequenced with an Illumina HiSeq 2500. The second PCR ran for roughly 7 to 12 cycles and used a J-beta primer mix along with a sample-barcoded 5' primer. Using fastp at Q25 and MiXCR, TCRdb reprocessed the public reads and kept productive beta chains. Each entry is one CDR3 protein sequence, shown with its most common DNA and genes. The sample table records a few hundred thousand distinct CDR3 sequences; about 55% of these occur just once. Around 53% of the sample is held by the ten biggest clonotypes. Specimen: blood. The receptors originated from a man in his sixties in good health.

The V and J genes are TRBV14 and TRBJ2-4; D perhaps matches TRBD1 (5 bases). The J call is doubtful: the DNA matches TRBJ2-7 better. The CDR3 is made up of 13 amino acids. From germline, CDR1 is SGHDN and CDR2 FVKESK. CDR3: CASSQRGIGEQYF. In DNA form, the CDR3 reads TGTGCCAGCAGCCAAAGGGGAATCGGCGAGCAGTACTTC.

The sample holds a few counts of this clonotype. This chain uses TRBV5-1 with TRBJ2-7, with 7 bases that match TRBD2. This CDR3 contains 14 residues. Germline values: CDR1 SGHRS, CDR2 YFSETQ. The V gene end was trimmed by 2 bases and the J gene end by 5 bases; junction bases not matched to a gene: 7. The CDR3 DNA sequence: TGCGCCAGCAGCTTTTCGACTAGCCGGGACGAGCAGTACTTC. Protein product: CASSFSTSRDEQYF.

This clonotype was detected many times. The CDR3 DNA is TGTGCCAGCAGCTTAGTGGCAGAAATTAATTCACCCCTCCACTTT. Translating it yields CASSLVAEINSPLHF. This rearrangement joins TRBV7-2 to TRBJ1-6; D ambiguous. The V end was cut by 1 base, the J end by 6 bases, with 10 bases between. Germline CDR1 reads SGHTA; CDR2 reads FQGNSA. CDR3 length equals 15 residues. The variable domain in full, completed from reference TRBV7-2 and TRBJ1-6, reads GAGVSQSPSNKVTEKGKDVELRCDPISGHTALYWYRQSLGQGLEFLIYFQGNSAPDKSGLPSDRFSAERTGGSVSTLTIQRTQQEDSAVYLCASSLVAEINSPLHFGNGTRLTVT.

Details on this clonotype: The junction and the germline gene differ at one end; a read error may be behind it. CDR3 coding DNA: TGTGCCGGCAGTGGGATCGGGACAGGGGCAGATACGCAGTATTTT. Protein sequence: CAGSGIGTGADTQYF. This sequence joins TRBV28 and TRBJ2-3; 10 bases map to TRBD1. The CDR3 covers 15 residues. Germline CDR1 and CDR2: MDHEN and SYDVKM.

This chain connects TRBV10-3 to TRBJ2-1, with D unresolved. The germline gives CDR1 ENHRY, CDR2 SYGVKD. CDR3 size: 14 residues. V lost 4 bases and J 8 bases, leaving 15 bases between the germline ends. CDR3 region: CAISAPWLAYEQFF. Written as DNA, the CDR3 is TGTGCCATCAGTGCCCCTTGGTTAGCCTATGAGCAGTTCTTC.

This clonotype has a handful of counts. The V call is TRBV6-1, the J call TRBJ2-3; D is perhaps TRBD2 (5 bases). With 4 bases removed from V and 4 bases from J, the gap between germline ends came to 21 bases. The CDR3 totals 17 residues. Germline V gene data show CDR1 as MNHNS and CDR2 as SASEGT. In nucleotides, the CDR3 is TGTGCCAGCAGTGGCGCGGGCCGACCTTCGGGCGCAGATACGCAGTATTTT. Protein sequence: CASSGAGRPSGADTQYF.

The rearrangement uses TRBV12-3 or TRBV12-4 and TRBJ2-5; tentatively, D is TRBD2 (6 bases). V lost 3 bases to trimming and J lost 2 bases, with 13 bases between them. This CDR3 contains 15 residues. In nucleotides, the CDR3 is TGTGCCAGCAGTTTCCCGCGGGACCTTCAAGAGACCCAGTACTTC. Amino acids: CASSFPRDLQETQYF.

A few counts support this clonotype. The chain combines TRBV4-2 with TRBJ1-2; 9 positions agree with TRBD1. J was trimmed by 4 bases and V by 4 bases; bases with no gene match: 10. The CDR3 has 16 amino acids. Germline CDR1 LGHNA, CDR2 YNFKEQ. The CDR3 here is CASSPDRGRASYGYTF. CDR3 in DNA: TGTGCCAGCAGCCCCGACAGGGGGAGGGCTAGCTATGGCTACACCTTC.

This clonotype came up many times. The chain combines TRBV7-9 with TRBJ2-3, with D perhaps matching TRBD1 (6 bases). V lost 1 base and J lost 2, with 13 bases in between. The CDR3 consists of 16 residues. Germline CDR1 and CDR2: SEHNR and FQNEAQ (reference sequence). The CDR3 spells CASSLVSGATTDTQYF. CDR3 coding DNA: TGTGCCAGCAGCTTAGTATCAGGGGCTACCACAGATACGCAGTATTTT. The whole variable domain, filled in from reference TRBV7-9 and TRBJ2-3, reads DTGVSQNPRHKITKRGQNVTFRCDPISEHNRLYWYRQTLGQGPEFLTYFQNEAQLEKSRLLSDRFSAERPKGSFSTLEIQRTEQGDSAMYLCASSLVSGATTDTQYFGPGTRLTVL.

This rearrangement joins TRBV20-1 to TRBJ2-7; D is perhaps TRBD2 (5 bases). The CDR3 is made up of 11 amino acids. Germline CDR1 is DFQATT and CDR2 is SNEGSKA (reference sequence). Trimming removed 6 bases at V and 6 bases at J, with 12 bases between. The CDR3 is CSAQGRVEQYF. CDR3 bases: TGCAGTGCCCAAGGGCGGGTCGAGCAGTACTTC.

This chain connects TRBV20-1 to TRBJ2-5, with D possibly matching TRBD2 (5 bases). This CDR3 is 14 amino acids long. V dropped 5 bases and J dropped 5 bases, with 18 bases sitting between them. Per germline, CDR1 DFQATT and CDR2 SNEGSKA (reference sequence). Written as DNA, the CDR3 is TGCAGTGCTCCCCGCCAGGAGCGGATTGAGACCCAGTACTTC. Translation gives CSAPRQERIETQYF.

The V call is TRBV27, the J call TRBJ2-5, with 8 bases matching TRBD1. V gave up 0 bases and J gave up 5 bases; unmatched junction bases: 5. The CDR3 has 15 amino acids. Germline CDR1 reads MNHEY; CDR2 reads SMNVEV (reference sequence). CDR3 sequence (DNA): TGTGCCAGCAGTTTATCCGACAGGGGTTGGGAGACCCAGTACTTC. Translating it yields CASSLSDRGWETQYF.

There are a few counts of this clonotype. The chain links TRBV5-1 to TRBJ2-4, with TRBD1 matching over 8 bases. This CDR3 comprises 14 residues. J was trimmed by 5 bases and V by 5 bases; bases with no gene match: 6. Germline CDR1 SGHRS, CDR2 YFSETQ. The CDR3 region is CASREGQAQNIQYF. DNA for the CDR3: TGCGCCAGCAGGGAGGGACAGGCCCAAAACATTCAGTACTTC.

The gene calls are TRBV7-2 and TRBJ2-5, with D perhaps matching TRBD1 (6 bases). The V and J ends lost 3 bases and 11 bases respectively, with 19 bases between them. This CDR3 is built from 14 residues. CDR1 is SGHTA and CDR2 is FQGNSA in the germline V gene. This CDR3 is CASSLAQGPSGQYF. In DNA form, the CDR3 reads TGTGCCAGCAGCTTGGCTCAGGGGCCATCCGGGCAGTACTTC.

The chain links TRBV11-2 to TRBJ2-5; 12 positions match TRBD2. Germline lookup yields CDR1 SGHAT and CDR2 FQNNGV. V was clipped by 4 bases and J by 4 bases; unmatched bases: 7. CDR3 length equals 16 residues. The CDR3 region is CASSSGTSGRGETQYF. The CDR3 DNA reads as TGTGCCAGCAGCTCCGGGACTAGCGGGCGGGGAGAGACCCAGTACTTC.

CDR3 loop: CSAPQPGGPRNEQFF. CDR3 coding DNA: TGCAGTGCTCCCCAACCGGGAGGGCCTCGCAATGAGCAGTTCTTC. The chain joins TRBV20-1 to TRBJ2-1; 8 bases fit TRBD2. J lost 6 bases, V lost 5 bases, and 12 bases had no gene match. Germline CDR1 and CDR2: DFQATT and SNEGSKA (reference sequence). CDR3 size: 15 residues.

V and J are TRBV7-2 and TRBJ2-7; 7 bases are a match to TRBD1. Per germline, CDR1 SGHTA and CDR2 FQGNSA. J lost 2 bases, V lost 4 bases, and 8 bases had no gene match. The CDR3 has 15 residues. CDR3 coding DNA: TGTGCCAGCAGCTCCACAGGGGTTGGGCCCTACGAGCAGTACTTC. This sequence encodes CASSSTGVGPYEQYF.

The chain couples TRBV20-1 to TRBJ2-7, with 7 nucleotides matching TRBD1. Germline values: CDR1 DFQATT, CDR2 SNEGSKA (reference sequence). V shed 0 bases, J shed 7 bases, and the junction held 15 bases outside the gene matches. The CDR3 loop spans 16 amino acids. CDR3 DNA sequence: TGCAGTGCTAGAGATCGGGTCAGGGGGTCGTACAATGAGCAGTACTTC. It translates to CSARDRVRGSYNEQYF.

The V and J genes are TRBV29-1 and TRBJ1-1; D is unresolved. Trimming pared 6 bases from V and 1 base from J, leaving 15 bases between. The germline V gene encodes CDR1 SQVTM and CDR2 ANQGSEA. This CDR3 region has 14 residues. The chain's CDR3 is CSVHGPDGNTEAFF. The CDR3 DNA reads as TGCAGCGTCCACGGACCGGACGGGAACACTGAAGCTTTCTTT.

This clonotype was found a few times. The chain employs TRBV5-6 and TRBJ2-7; TRBD2 matches 10 bases. The CDR3 consists of 16 residues. Losses at the gene ends were 5 bases for V and 3 bases for J; bases not matched to a gene: 11. CDR1 is SGHDT, CDR2 YYEEEE, per germline. In nucleotides, the CDR3 is TGTGCCAGCAGTCAATATCCGGGACTAGCGTTCTACGAGCAGTACTTC. Translation: CASSQYPGLAFYEQYF.

The chain carries TRBV18 and TRBJ2-1, with TRBD1 as a possible D gene (5 bases). The V gene lost 0 bases and the J gene lost 13 bases, with 16 bases spanning the gap. The CDR3 is made up of 14 amino acids. Germline loops: CDR1 KGHSH, CDR2 LQKENI. The chain's CDR3 is CASSPPGLEETQFF. The CDR3 DNA reads as TGTGCCAGCTCACCACCGGGGCTGGAAGAGACCCAGTTCTTC.

DNA of the CDR3: TGTGCCAGCAGCTTAGGACTAGCGCGGAACGAGCAGTACTTC. Its protein is CASSLGLARNEQYF. The rearrangement links TRBV7-8 to TRBJ2-7, with 8 bases fitting TRBD2. CDR3 length: 14 amino acids. CDR1 SGHVS and CDR2 FQNEAQ come from the germline V gene. V dropped 1 base and J dropped 5; count of bases not matched to a gene: 4.